This entry features one TCR beta chain sequence. The target antigen is unknown. Sequencing was performed with immunoSEQ multiplex PCR; in TCRdb, only in-frame clones are kept and a portion is missing. In the table there are about 94,000 clones, roughly 87% of which are singletons. Relapse after autologous stem cell transplantation occurred in every patient, and brentuximab vedotin exposure varied. Complete response, partial response or progressive disease was each patient's best response. The V and J ends lost 5 bases and 7 bases, in that order; junction bases with no gene match: 13. This CDR3 contains 15 residues. Per the germline V gene, CDR1 is SEHNR and CDR2 is FQNEAQ (reference sequence). The data were taken from a study of PD-1 blockade in classical Hodgkin lymphoma. Study findings and constraints: Relapsed/refractory patients reportedly had lower baseline diversity than newly diagnosed patients. Exclusion covered patients beginning nivolumab under 1 year post-ASCT. Repertoire differences have undefined causes, possibly disease activity or prior therapy.

The chain joins TRBV7-9 to TRBJ2-7; 8 bases are shared with TRBD1. This TCR was recovered from a human donor with classical Hodgkin lymphoma. The sample consisted of peripheral blood mononuclear cells (PBMCs), taken before the second cycle of nivolumab. In DNA, the CDR3 is TGTGCCAGCAGCGGACAGGGAAGAGTAACGGCTGAGCAGTACTTC. Amino acid sequence: CASSGQGRVTAEQYF.